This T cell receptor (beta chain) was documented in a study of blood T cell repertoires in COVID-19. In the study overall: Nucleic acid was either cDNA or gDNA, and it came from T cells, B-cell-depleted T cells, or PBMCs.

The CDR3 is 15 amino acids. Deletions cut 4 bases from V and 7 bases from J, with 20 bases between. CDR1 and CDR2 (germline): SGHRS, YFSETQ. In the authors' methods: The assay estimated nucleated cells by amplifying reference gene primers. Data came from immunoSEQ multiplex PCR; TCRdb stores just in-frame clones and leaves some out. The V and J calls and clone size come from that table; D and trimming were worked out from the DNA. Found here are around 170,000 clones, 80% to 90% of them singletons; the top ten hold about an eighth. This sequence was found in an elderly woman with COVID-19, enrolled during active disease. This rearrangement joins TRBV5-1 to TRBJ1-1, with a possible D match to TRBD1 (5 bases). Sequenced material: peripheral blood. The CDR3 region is CASSAPGLGFGEAFF. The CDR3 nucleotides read TGCGCCAGCAGCGCACCGGGACTGGGATTTGGTGAAGCTTTCTTT. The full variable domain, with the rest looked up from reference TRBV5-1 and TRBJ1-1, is KAGVTQTPRYLIKTRGQQVTLSCSPISGHRSVSWYQQTPGQGLQFLFEYFSETQRNKGNFPGRFSGRQFSNSRSEMNVSTLELGDSALYLCASSAPGLGFGEAFFGQGTRLTVV.